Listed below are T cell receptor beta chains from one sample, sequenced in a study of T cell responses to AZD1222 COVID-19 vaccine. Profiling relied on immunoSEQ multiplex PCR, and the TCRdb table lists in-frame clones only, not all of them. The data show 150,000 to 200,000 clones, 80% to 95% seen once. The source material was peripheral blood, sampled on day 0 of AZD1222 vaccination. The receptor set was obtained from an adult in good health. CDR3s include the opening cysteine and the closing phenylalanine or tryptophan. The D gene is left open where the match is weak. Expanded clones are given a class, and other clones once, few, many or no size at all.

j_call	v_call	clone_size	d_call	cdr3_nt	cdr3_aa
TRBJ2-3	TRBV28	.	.	TGTGCCAGCAGTTTGGCCCAATTCACAGATACGCAGTATTTT	CASSLAQFTDTQYF
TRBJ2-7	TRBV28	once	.	TGTGCCAGCAAAGAGAGCTCCTACGAGCAGTACTTC	CASKESSYEQYF
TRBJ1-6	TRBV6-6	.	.	TGTGCCAGCAGTTACGAAAGGGACAATTCACCCCTCCACTTT	CASSYERDNSPLHF
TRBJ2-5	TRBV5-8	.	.	TGTGCCAGCGGAACGGGGGAAAGATTCCAAGAGACCCAGTACTTC	CASGTGERFQETQYF
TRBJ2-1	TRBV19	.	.	TGTGCCAGTAGTCTGCCTAGCGCCCCGCAAAATGAGCAGTTCTTC	CASSLPSAPQNEQFF
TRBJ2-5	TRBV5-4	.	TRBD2	TGTGCCAGCAGGGGAGGCGGGACTAGCTTCGAGACCCAGTACTTC	CASRGGGTSFETQYF
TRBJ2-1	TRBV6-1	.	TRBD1	TGTGCCAGCAGTGGGGCTTTGGGACAGGGAAACAATGAGCAGTTCTTC	CASSGALGQGNNEQFF
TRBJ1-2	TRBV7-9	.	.	TGTGCCAGCAGCCCACGTAACAGAGATTTTAACTATGGCTACACCTTC	CASSPRNRDFNYGYTF
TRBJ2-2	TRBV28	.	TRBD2	TGTGCCAGCAGTTTCGGATCGGGAGGGTTCACCGGGGAGCTGTTTTTT	CASSFGSGGFTGELFF
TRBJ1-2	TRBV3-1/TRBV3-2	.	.	TGTACCAGCAGCCAAAGGGACCTTGCCGATGGCTACACCTTC	CTSSQRDLADGYTF
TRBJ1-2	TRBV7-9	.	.	TGTGCCAGTTCCATATGGTCGGACGATGGCTACACCTTC	CASSIWSDDGYTF
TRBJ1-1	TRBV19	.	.	TGTGCCAGTGAATTGAGCACTGAAGCTTTCTTT	CASELSTEAFF
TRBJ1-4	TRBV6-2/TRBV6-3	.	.	TGTGCCAGCAGCCTGCGGACAGCTGCAACTAATGAAAAACTGTTTTTT	CASSLRTAATNEKLFF
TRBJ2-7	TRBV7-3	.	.	TGTGCCAGCAGCTTAGTGGGTTACGAGCAGTACTTC	CASSLVGYEQYF
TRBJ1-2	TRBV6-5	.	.	TGTGCCAGCAGAGCCGACAAGGGTGGCTACACCTTC	CASRADKGGYTF
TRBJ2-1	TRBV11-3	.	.	TGTGCCAGCAGCTTAGGAGTTAGCCCCGCTGAGCAGTTCTTC	CASSLGVSPAEQFF
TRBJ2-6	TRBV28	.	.	TGTGCCAGCACCATCGGCCTAGGTGGGGCCAACGTCCTGACTTTC	CASTIGLGGANVLTF
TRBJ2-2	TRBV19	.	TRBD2	TGTGCCCGGCCCAAGCGGGAGGGCCATGGGGAGCTGTTTTTT	CARPKREGHGELFF
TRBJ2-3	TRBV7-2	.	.	TGTGCCAGCAGCGATAGGGGCAGAGATACGCAGTATTTT	CASSDRGRDTQYF
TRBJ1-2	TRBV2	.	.	TGTGCCAGCAGTGGGGGACCTTCCCGTGGCTACACCTTC	CASSGGPSRGYTF
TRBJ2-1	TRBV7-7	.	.	TGTGCTAGCAGCTTAGAGGTTGGGAATGAGCAGTTCTTC	CASSLEVGNEQFF
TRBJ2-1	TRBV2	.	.	TGTGCCAGCAGTGAAGATGTGCAGGAGCAGTTCTTC	CASSEDVQEQFF
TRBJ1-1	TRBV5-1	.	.	TGCGCCAGCAGCTTGGCTTTGGGCCAGGTCTTCACTGAAGCTTTCTTT	CASSLALGQVFTEAFF
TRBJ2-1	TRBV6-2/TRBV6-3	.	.	TGTGCCAGCAGTTACCGCGCGAACAGACGAGTTGACGAGTACAATGAGCAGTTCTTC	CASSYRANRRVDEYNEQFF
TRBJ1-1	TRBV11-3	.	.	TGTGCCAGCAGGACCACGGCGGGGGCTTTCTTT	CASRTTAGAFF
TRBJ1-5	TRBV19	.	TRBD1	TGTGCCAGTAGTGTTCTTGACAGGGGAGGTCAGCCCCAGCATTTT	CASSVLDRGGQPQHF
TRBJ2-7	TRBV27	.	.	TGTGCCAGCAGCACCGTCATCCCCCCCTCCTACGAGCAGTACTTC	CASSTVIPPSYEQYF
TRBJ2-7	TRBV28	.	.	TGTGCCAGCAGTCATACGGACCCCGCCGTTAACTTC	CASSHTDPAVNF
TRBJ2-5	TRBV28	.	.	TGTGCCAGCAGTTACCAAGGGGCGGAGACCCAGTACTTC	CASSYQGAETQYF
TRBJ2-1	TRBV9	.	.	TGTGCCAGCAGCGCTTCCAATGAGCAGTTCTTC	CASSASNEQFF
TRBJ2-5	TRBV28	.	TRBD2	TGTGCCAGCAGTTTCGGGGGGGCCCAAGAGACCCAGTACTTC	CASSFGGAQETQYF
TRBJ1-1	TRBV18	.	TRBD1	TGTGCCAGCTCACCTCGAGCAATACAGGGGGGAATGAACACTGAAGCTTTCTTT	CASSPRAIQGGMNTEAFF
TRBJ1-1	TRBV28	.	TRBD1	TGTGCCAGCACCCTTGACAGGGTTGACACTGAAGCTTTCTTT	CASTLDRVDTEAFF
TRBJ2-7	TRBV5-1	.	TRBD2	TGCGCCAGCAGCTTGGGAGGCGGGACTAGCGTCTACGAGCAGTACTTC	CASSLGGGTSVYEQYF
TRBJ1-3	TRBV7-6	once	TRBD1	TGTGCCAGCAGCCCGGGACAGGGGATTGGAAACACCATATATTTT	CASSPGQGIGNTIYF
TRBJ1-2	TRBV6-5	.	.	TGTGCCAGCAGTTACTCCGGGCAGAGCCTCTATGGCTACACCTTC	CASSYSGQSLYGYTF
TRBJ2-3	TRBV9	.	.	TGTGCCAGCAGCGTAGAAGGGAGTTACAGAGATACGCAGTATTTT	CASSVEGSYRDTQYF
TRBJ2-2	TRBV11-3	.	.	TGTGCCAGCAGCCCCACCGCGCAGCCCGGGGAGCTGTTTTTT	CASSPTAQPGELFF
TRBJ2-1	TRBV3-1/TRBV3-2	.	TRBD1	TGTGCCAGCAGCCCACAGGGGAGCTCCTACAATGAGCAGTTCTTC	CASSPQGSSYNEQFF
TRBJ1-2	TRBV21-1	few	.	TGTGCCAGCAGCAATTTGGGACAGGGGGCTATTGGCTACACCTTC	CASSNLGQGAIGYTF
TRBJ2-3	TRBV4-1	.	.	TGCGCCAGCAGCACCACAACAGATACGCAGTATTTT	CASSTTTDTQYF
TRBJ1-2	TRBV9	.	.	TGTGCCAGCAGCGCTAACGACCATGGCTACACCTTC	CASSANDHGYTF
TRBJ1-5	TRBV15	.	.	TGTGCCACCAGCCCGTCCTTATCAGAGGGTCAGCCCCAGCATTTT	CATSPSLSEGQPQHF
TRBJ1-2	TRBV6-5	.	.	TGTGCCAGCAGTTACATGACAGTTAACTATGGCTACACCTTC	CASSYMTVNYGYTF
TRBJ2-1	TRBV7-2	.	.	TGTGCCAGCAGCTTAGTTGCGAGCGGGAATGAGCAGTTCTTC	CASSLVASGNEQFF
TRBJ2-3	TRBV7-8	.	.	TGTGCCAGCACCCCTGTTTCAGATACGCAGTATTTT	CASTPVSDTQYF
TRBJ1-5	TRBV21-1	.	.	TGTGCCAGCCCCTGGGGCGGGGTCCCGAATCAGCCCCAGCATTTT	CASPWGGVPNQPQHF
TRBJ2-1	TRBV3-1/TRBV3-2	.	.	TGTGCCAGCAGCCAACGGGGTTCCTACAATGAGCAGTTCTTC	CASSQRGSYNEQFF
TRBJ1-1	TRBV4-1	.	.	TGCGCCAGCAGCCAAGCAGCAGGAGGGCACACTGAAGCTTTCTTT	CASSQAAGGHTEAFF
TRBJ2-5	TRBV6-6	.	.	TGTGCCAGCAGTTACGGGGCCGCCAGGGTGGCGGAGACCCAGTACTTC	CASSYGAARVAETQYF
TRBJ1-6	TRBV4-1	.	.	TGCGCCAGCAGCCAAGACCCCGGGTTGGTGGGATCACCCCTCCACTTT	CASSQDPGLVGSPLHF
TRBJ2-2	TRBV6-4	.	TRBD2	TGTGCCAGCAGTGAAGGGACTAGCGCTGGAGGGGAGCTGTTTTTT	CASSEGTSAGGELFF
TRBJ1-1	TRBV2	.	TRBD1	TGTGCCAGCAGTATACAGGGGGCGATGGAGACTGAAGCTTTCTTT	CASSIQGAMETEAFF